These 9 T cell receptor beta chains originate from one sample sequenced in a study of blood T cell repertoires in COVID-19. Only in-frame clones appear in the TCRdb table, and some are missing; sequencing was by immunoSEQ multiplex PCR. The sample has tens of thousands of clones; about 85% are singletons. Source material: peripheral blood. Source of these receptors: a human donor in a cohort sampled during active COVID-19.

The CDR3 spells CASSQQYYGYTF. The DNA of the CDR3 is TGTGCCAGCAGCCAGCAGTACTATGGCTACACCTTC. The chain links TRBV3-1 (or the pseudogene TRBV3-2) to TRBJ1-2, with D hard to call. This CDR3 has 12 amino acids. Per the germline V gene, CDR1 is LGHDT and CDR2 is YNNKEL (reference sequence). The V and J ends lost 3 bases and 3 bases respectively, with 5 bases between them.

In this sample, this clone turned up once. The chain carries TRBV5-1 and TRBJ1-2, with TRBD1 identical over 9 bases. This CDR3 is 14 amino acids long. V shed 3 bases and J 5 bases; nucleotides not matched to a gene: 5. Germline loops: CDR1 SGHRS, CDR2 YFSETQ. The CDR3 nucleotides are TGCGCCAGCAGCTCCCCGGGACAGGGATATGGCTACACCTTC. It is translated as CASSSPGQGYGYTF.

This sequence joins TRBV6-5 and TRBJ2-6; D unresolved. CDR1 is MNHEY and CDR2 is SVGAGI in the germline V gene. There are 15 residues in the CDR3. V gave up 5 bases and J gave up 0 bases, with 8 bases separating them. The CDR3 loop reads CASSLAGSGANVLTF. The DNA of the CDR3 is TGTGCCAGCAGTCTCGCAGGCTCTGGGGCCAACGTCCTGACTTTC.

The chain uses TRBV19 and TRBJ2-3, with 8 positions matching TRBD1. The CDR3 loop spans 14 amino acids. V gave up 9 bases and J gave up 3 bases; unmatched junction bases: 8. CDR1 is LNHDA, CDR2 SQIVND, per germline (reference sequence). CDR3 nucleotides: TGTGCCAGCCACCGGGACAGGATGACAGATACGCAGTATTTT. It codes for CASHRDRMTDTQYF.

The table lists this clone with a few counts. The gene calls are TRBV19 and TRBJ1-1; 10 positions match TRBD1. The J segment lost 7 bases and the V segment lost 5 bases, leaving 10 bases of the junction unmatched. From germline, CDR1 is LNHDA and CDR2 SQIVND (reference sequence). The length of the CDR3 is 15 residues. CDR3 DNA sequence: TGTGCCAGTAGTCTCGACAGGGGGCCGGCAGGTGAAGCTTTCTTT. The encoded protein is CASSLDRGPAGEAFF.

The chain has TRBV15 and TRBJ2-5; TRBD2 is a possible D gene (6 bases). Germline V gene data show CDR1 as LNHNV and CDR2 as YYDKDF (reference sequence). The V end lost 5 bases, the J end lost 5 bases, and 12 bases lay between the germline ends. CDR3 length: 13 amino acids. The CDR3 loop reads CATSRDSSETQYF. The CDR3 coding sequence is TGTGCCACCAGCCGGGACTCATCGGAGACCCAGTACTTC.

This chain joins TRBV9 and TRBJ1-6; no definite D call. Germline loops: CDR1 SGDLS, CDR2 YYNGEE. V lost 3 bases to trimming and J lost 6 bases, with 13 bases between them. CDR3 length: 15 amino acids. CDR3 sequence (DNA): TGTGCCAGCAGCGAATATGACACCTTTAATTCACCCCTCCACTTT. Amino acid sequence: CASSEYDTFNSPLHF.

The CDR3 nucleotides are TGTGCCAGCAGCCTTGGGACTAGCGGGGCCTACAATGAGCAGTTCTTC. It specifies CASSLGTSGAYNEQFF. V gene TRBV11-3 combines with J gene TRBJ2-1, with TRBD2 matching over 13 bases. V shed 5 bases, J shed 2 bases, and the junction held 3 bases outside the gene matches. CDR1 and CDR2 (germline): SGHNT, YENEEA. The CDR3 is 16 residues long.

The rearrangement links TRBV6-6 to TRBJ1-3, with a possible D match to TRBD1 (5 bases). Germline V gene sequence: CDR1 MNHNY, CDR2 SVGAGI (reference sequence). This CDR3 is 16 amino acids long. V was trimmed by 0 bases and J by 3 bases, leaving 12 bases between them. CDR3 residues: CASSYSSRASGNTIYF. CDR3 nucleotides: TGTGCCAGCAGTTACTCGAGCAGGGCGAGTGGAAACACCATATATTTT.